The present T cell receptor beta chain was sequenced within a study of blood T cell repertoires in COVID-19. The V gene's germline CDR1 is LNHDA and CDR2 SQIVND (reference sequence). The trim removed 11 bases at V and 6 bases at J, leaving 7 bases unmatched. The CDR3 contains 14 residues. Assay: immunoSEQ multiplex PCR; the TCRdb copy retains only in-frame clones and omits some. The sample lists about 95,000 clones, approximately 91% seen once, with about 3.7% in the top ten. The chain couples TRBV19 to TRBJ2-1; TRBD2 aligns across 13 bases. The sample consisted of peripheral blood. The clonotype comes from an older woman with acute or convalescent COVID-19. The CDR3 sequence: CAARTSGSGNEQFF. Here the CDR3 DNA reads TGTGCCGCCCGGACTAGCGGGAGCGGCAATGAGCAGTTCTTC.